This is a list of T cell receptor beta chains from one sample in a study of T cells in Graves' hyperthyroidism and ophthalmopathy. TCRdb recomputed calls from the multiplex PCR reads with MiXCR, one row per CDR3 protein. The sample has 490,000 or so distinct CDR3 sequences; 15% to 20% are singletons. The material sequenced was blood. The source of these receptors is a woman younger than 45 with Graves' ophthalmopathy. Each CDR3 is given with its conserved first and last residue. The order of the fields is CDR3 length, V gene, D gene, J gene, clone size, CDR3 protein, CDR3 DNA. A D gene is named only where the DNA matches it firmly. Where a row states a size, it is once, few, many or the class of an expanded clone; other rows omit it.

>14|TRBV6-7|NA|TRBJ1-2|NA
CASSTPAPAGGYTF
TGTGCCAGCAGTACCCCCGCCCCAGCGGGGGGCTACACCTTC
>15|TRBV12-3/TRBV12-4|NA|TRBJ2-5|many
CASRPPVGGQETQYF
TGTGCCAGCAGACCCCCCGTTGGGGGACAAGAGACCCAGTACTTC
>16|TRBV28|TRBD2|TRBJ2-3|NA
CASSSGLASPSDTQYF
TGTGCCAGCAGTTCCGGACTAGCGAGCCCTTCAGATACGCAGTATTTT
>15|TRBV14|NA|TRBJ2-5|NA
CASSHRTPYQETQYF
TGTGCCAGCAGCCACCGGACACCGTACCAAGAGACCCAGTACTTC
>15|TRBV28|NA|TRBJ1-6|NA
CASTIQGLYNSPLHF
TGTGCCAGCACCATACAGGGTTTATATAATTCACCCCTCCACTTT
>15|TRBV13|NA|TRBJ1-5|many
CASSIGGGGNQPQHF
TGTGCCAGCAGCATAGGCGGGGGGGGCAATCAGCCCCAGCATTTT
>15|TRBV9|TRBD1|TRBJ2-1|few
CASSVTGAAYNEQFF
TGTGCCAGCAGCGTAACAGGGGCCGCCTACAATGAGCAGTTCTTC
>14|TRBV5-6|TRBD1|TRBJ2-1|NA
CASRRQGLGNEQFF
TGTGCCAGCAGACGACAGGGGTTAGGAAATGAGCAGTTCTTC
>12|TRBV27|NA|TRBJ2-4|NA
CASGLGKNIQYF
TGTGCCAGCGGGCTGGGAAAAAACATTCAGTACTTC
>14|TRBV5-1|NA|TRBJ1-6|once
CASTPAGGNSPLHF
TGCGCCAGCACCCCCGCCGGGGGAAACTCACCCCTCCACTTT
>16|TRBV6-1|TRBD2|TRBJ2-1|many
CASSEALAGAYNEQFF
TGTGCCAGCAGTGAAGCGCTAGCGGGGGCCTACAATGAGCAGTTCTTC
>15|TRBV6-2/TRBV6-3|TRBD2|TRBJ2-2|many
CASRALAGEAGELFF
TGTGCCAGCAGAGCACTAGCGGGAGAGGCCGGGGAGCTGTTTTTT
>17|TRBV7-2|TRBD2|TRBJ2-7|NA
CASSLGLAGGPRYEQYF
TGTGCCAGCAGCCTCGGACTAGCGGGAGGGCCTCGGTACGAGCAGTACTTC
>14|TRBV19|TRBD1|TRBJ1-2|few
CASEGGQRAMGYTF
TGTGCCAGTGAGGGGGGACAGAGAGCAATGGGCTACACCTTC
>14|TRBV12-3/TRBV12-4|TRBD1|TRBJ2-7|few
CASSLAGTGVEQYF
TGTGCCAGCAGTCTTGCCGGGACAGGGGTCGAGCAGTACTTC
>15|TRBV5-5|TRBD2|TRBJ2-1|many
CASSLRAGGGNEQFF
TGTGCCAGCAGCTTGAGGGCGGGAGGTGGGAATGAGCAGTTCTTC
>17|TRBV4-3|NA|TRBJ1-3|NA
CASSQDWGRVAGNTIYF
TGCGCCAGCAGCCAAGATTGGGGACGGGTAGCTGGAAACACCATATATTTT
>16|TRBV2|TRBD1|TRBJ1-5|many
CASRTGTGVLGQPQHF
TGTGCCAGCAGAACCGGGACAGGGGTTCTCGGTCAGCCCCAGCATTTT
>17|TRBV6-5|NA|TRBJ2-2|NA
CASSYPLQQGSTGELFF
TGTGCCAGCAGTTACCCACTACAACAAGGGTCTACCGGGGAGCTGTTTTTT
>14|TRBV28|NA|TRBJ2-7|many
CASSLPTGGYEQYF
TGTGCCAGCAGTTTACCTACAGGTGGATACGAGCAGTACTTC
>17|TRBV19|TRBD1|TRBJ2-6|few
CASSTLRDRAGANVLTF
TGTGCCAGTAGTACCCTCCGGGACAGGGCTGGGGCCAACGTCCTGACTTTC
>17|TRBV28|TRBD2|TRBJ2-3|NA
CASSSGAPGGPADTQYF
TGTGCCAGCAGTTCCGGGGCCCCGGGAGGGCCCGCAGATACGCAGTATTTT
>15|TRBV11-2|NA|TRBJ1-4|NA
CASSLRQGNNEKLFF
TGTGCCAGCAGCTTACGGCAGGGGAATAATGAAAAACTGTTTTTT
>15|TRBV7-6|NA|TRBJ2-1|few
CASSSGLGAYNEQFF
TGTGCCAGCAGCTCGGGGCTAGGGGCATACAATGAGCAGTTCTTC
>16|TRBV13|TRBD1|TRBJ1-3|few
CASSQRDRVFGNTIYF
TGTGCCAGCAGTCAGCGCGACAGGGTGTTCGGAAACACCATATATTTT
>12|TRBV16|NA|TRBJ2-7|many
CASSGTSYEQYF
TGTGCCAGCAGCGGGACCTCCTACGAGCAGTACTTC
>15|TRBV5-1|NA|TRBJ2-2|many
CASSGAGSNTGELFF
TGCGCCAGCAGTGGGGCGGGATCGAACACCGGGGAGCTGTTTTTT